The source of this TCR beta chain is a study of T-cell memory formation after mild COVID-19. The study, taken as a whole, reports: Confirmation was lacking for SARS-CoV-2 specificity of second-wave clones that peaked on day 37. Balance between CD4 and CD8 was seen in clones contracting day 15 to 85, and a CD4+ lean was seen in later expanders.

A remark on this clonotype: Its antigen is undetermined.

CDR3 length: 16 residues. Per the germline V gene, CDR1 is MNHEY and CDR2 is SVGAGI. The V and J ends lost 6 bases and 9 bases, in that order; junction bases with no gene match: 16. cDNA libraries for TCR alpha and TCR beta, carrying sample barcodes and UMIs, came from 5'RACE with constant-segment primers. A single record per CDR3 protein comes from TCRdb applying MiXCR to the 5' RACE reads. The table records under 300,000 distinct CDR3 sequences, roughly a tenth of them present only once. The sequencing sample was made of PBMCs or a T cell subset sorted from them (not recorded which). The chain carries TRBV6-5 and TRBJ2-1; TRBD2 matches 8 bases. The receptor comes from a man aged 18 to 29 who had mild COVID-19 (a few samples of this study predate the infection). Cell type and time point are not known. The CDR3 here is CASSSSAGGRRGEQFF. CDR3 DNA sequence: TGTGCCAGCAGCTCTTCGGCGGGGGGCCGACGGGGTGAGCAGTTCTTC.